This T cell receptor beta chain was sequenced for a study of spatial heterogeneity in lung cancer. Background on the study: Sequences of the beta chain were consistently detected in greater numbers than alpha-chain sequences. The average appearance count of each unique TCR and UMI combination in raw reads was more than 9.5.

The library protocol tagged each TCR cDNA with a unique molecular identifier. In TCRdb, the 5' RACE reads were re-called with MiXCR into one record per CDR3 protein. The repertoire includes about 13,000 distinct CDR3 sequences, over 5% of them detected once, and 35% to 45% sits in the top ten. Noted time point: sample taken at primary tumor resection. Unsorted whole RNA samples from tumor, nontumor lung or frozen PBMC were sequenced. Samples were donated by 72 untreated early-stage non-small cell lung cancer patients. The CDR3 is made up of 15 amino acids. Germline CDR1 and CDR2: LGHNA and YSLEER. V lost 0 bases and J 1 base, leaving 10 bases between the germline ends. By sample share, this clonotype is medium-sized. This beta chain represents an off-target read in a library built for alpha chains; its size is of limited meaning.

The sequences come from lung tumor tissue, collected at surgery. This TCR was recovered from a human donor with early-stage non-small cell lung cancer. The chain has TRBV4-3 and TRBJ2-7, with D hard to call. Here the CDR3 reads CASSQDYGPSYEQYF. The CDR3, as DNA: TGCGCCAGCAGCCAAGATTACGGGCCGTCCTACGAGCAGTACTTC.